Reported below is one T cell receptor beta chain. This sample is part of a study of T cell changes during pregnancy in multiple sclerosis. The germline V gene has CDR1 SEHNR and CDR2 FQNEAQ (reference sequence). This CDR3 is 13 amino acids long. The V end lost 5 bases, the J end lost 5 bases, and 10 bases lay between the germline ends. Assay used: immunoSEQ multiplex PCR; TCRdb lists only in-frame clones, some missing. Of about 57,000 clones detected, less than 90% appear once; the ten largest clones hold about 0.41%. This receptor was taken from a female donor with multiple sclerosis, enrolled in a pregnancy study. Sequencing was performed on CD4+ T cells from peripheral blood mononuclear cells, taken in the third trimester of pregnancy. The V gene is TRBV7-9, the J gene TRBJ1-5; possibly TRBD1 for D (5 bases). CDR3 region: CASSPPGDQPQHF. CDR3 nucleotides: TGTGCCAGCAGCCCCCCGGGGGATCAGCCCCAGCATTTT. The full variable domain, with the rest looked up from reference TRBV7-9 and TRBJ1-5, is DTGVSQNPRHKITKRGQNVTFRCDPISEHNRLYWYRQTLGQGPEFLTYFQNEAQLEKSRLLSDRFSAERPKGSFSTLEIQRTEQGDSAMYLCASSPPGDQPQHFGDGTRLSIL.